A single sample is the source of the 9 T cell receptor beta chains below, sequenced in a study of graft-versus-host responses after intestinal transplantation. Their antigen targets remain unknown. TCRdb's table, derived via immunoSEQ multiplex PCR, lists solely in-frame clones and lacks some. This table has some 130,000 clones, about 95% appearing once. The sequencing here drew on unstimulated CD8+ T cells sorted from spleen or lymph node cells, taken before intestinal transplant. These receptors were taken from a human donor who received an intestinal transplant.

The table lists this clone with a count of one. The germline gene is not matched at one end of the junction; a read error may be the cause. Other DNA sequences of this sample code for an identical CDR3. The CDR3 DNA sequence: TGTGCTAGCAGTCCTATAGGGGGCTCTGGAAACACCATATATTTT. Translating gives CASSPIGGSGNTIYF. This chain joins TRBV28 and TRBJ1-3, with D possibly being TRBD1 (6 bases). The CDR3 runs to 15 residues. The germline V gene encodes CDR1 MDHEN and CDR2 SYDVKM.

The chain recombines TRBV28 with TRBJ1-5; D uncertain. Trimming cost V 5 bases and J 0 bases, with 11 bases left between them. This CDR3 is 15 amino acids long. The germline V gene encodes CDR1 MDHEN and CDR2 SYDVKM. CDR3 amino acids: CASSVGIYSNQPQHF. In nucleotides, the CDR3 is TGTGCCAGCAGTGTGGGCATATATAGCAATCAGCCCCAGCATTTT.

The rearrangement links TRBV19 to TRBJ1-4; tentatively, D is TRBD1 (6 bases). CDR1 LNHDA and CDR2 SQIVND come from the germline V gene (reference sequence). CDR3 length: 15 amino acids. V dropped 6 bases and J dropped 2 bases, with 13 bases sitting between them. The CDR3 reads CASSSRGATNEKLFF. For the CDR3, the DNA is TGTGCCAGTAGCTCCAGGGGAGCCACTAATGAAAAACTGTTTTTT.

The V gene is TRBV7-9, the J gene TRBJ1-6; 9 bases map to TRBD1. CDR1 is SEHNR, CDR2 FQNEAQ, per germline (reference sequence). The V gene end was trimmed by 8 bases and the J gene end by 10 bases; junction bases not matched to a gene: 9. The CDR3 contains 14 residues. The CDR3: CASGPGQGGSPLHF. CDR3 DNA: TGTGCCAGCGGACCGGGACAGGGTGGGTCACCCCTCCACTTT.

The chain has TRBV9 and TRBJ2-2; the match to TRBD2 covers 7 bases. CDR1 is SGDLS and CDR2 is YYNGEE in the germline V gene. V gave up 0 bases and J gave up 1 base; unmatched junction bases: 9. This CDR3 contains 18 residues. DNA of the CDR3: TGTGCCAGCAGCGTAGAAGTAAGGCTAGCGGAGAACACCGGGGAGCTGTTTTTT. The encoded protein is CASSVEVRLAENTGELFF. Together with reference TRBV9 and TRBJ2-2, the CDR3 gives the full variable domain: DSGVTQTPKHLITATGQRVTLRCSPRSGDLSVYWYQQSLDQGLQFLIQYYNGEERAKGNILERFSAQQFPDLHSELNLSSLELGDSALYFCASSVEVRLAENTGELFFGEGSRLTVL.

CDR3 sequence reads: CASSQEIWGGANEKLFF. CDR3 DNA sequence: TGCGCCAGCAGCCAAGAAATATGGGGGGGGGCTAATGAAAAACTGTTTTTT. The chain employs TRBV4-3 and TRBJ1-4, with a weak D call TRBD1 (5 bases). Germline V gene data show CDR1 as LGHNA and CDR2 as YSLEER. This CDR3 has 17 amino acids. V gave up 0 bases and J gave up 3 bases, with 14 bases separating them.

V gene TRBV5-4 combines with J gene TRBJ1-2, with 7 bases aligning to TRBD1. V was pared by 3 bases and J by 3 bases, with 5 bases of the junction left unmatched. Per germline, CDR1 SGHNT and CDR2 YYREEE (reference sequence). This CDR3 comprises 14 residues. For the CDR3, the DNA is TGTGCCAGCAGCTACGACAGGGCCTACTATGGCTACACCTTC. Protein: CASSYDRAYYGYTF.

V is TRBV30 and J is TRBJ2-7; D gene unclear. The V end lost 3 bases, the J end lost 3 bases, and 9 bases lay between the germline ends. Germline V lookup: CDR1 GTSNPN, CDR2 SVGIG (reference sequence). This CDR3 has 12 amino acids. DNA for the CDR3: TGTGCCTGGAGCGTGAGCAACTACGAGCAGTACTTC. Translation: CAWSVSNYEQYF.

This chain connects TRBV27 to TRBJ2-7; D may be TRBD1 (5 bases). V was trimmed by 0 bases and J by 4 bases, leaving 13 bases between them. Germline CDR1 and CDR2: MNHEY and SMNVEV (reference sequence). CDR3 size: 15 residues. CDR3 sequence reads: CASSLSGALAYEQYF. The CDR3 nucleotides are TGTGCCAGCAGTTTATCTGGGGCCCTTGCGTACGAGCAGTACTTC.